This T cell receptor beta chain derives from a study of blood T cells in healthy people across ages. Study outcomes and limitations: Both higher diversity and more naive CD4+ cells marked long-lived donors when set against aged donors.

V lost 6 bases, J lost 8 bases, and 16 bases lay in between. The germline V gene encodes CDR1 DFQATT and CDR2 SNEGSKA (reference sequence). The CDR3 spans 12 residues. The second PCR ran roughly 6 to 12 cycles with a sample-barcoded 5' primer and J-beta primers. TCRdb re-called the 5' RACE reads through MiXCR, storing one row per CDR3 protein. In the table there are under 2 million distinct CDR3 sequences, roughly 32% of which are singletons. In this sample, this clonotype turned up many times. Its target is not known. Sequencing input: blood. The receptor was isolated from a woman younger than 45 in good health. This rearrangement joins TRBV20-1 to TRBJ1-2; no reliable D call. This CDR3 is CSAIEVARGYTF. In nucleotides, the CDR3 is TGCAGTGCGATCGAGGTGGCTCGAGGCTACACCTTC.